This entry lists 14 T cell receptor beta chains sequenced from one sample in a study of blood T cell repertoires in COVID-19. This table comes from immunoSEQ multiplex PCR, and its TCRdb copy is limited to in-frame clones, with some not included. This table holds under 500,000 clones, approximately 90% found once. Material: peripheral blood. These receptors all come from a young woman with acute or convalescent COVID-19.

The chain carries TRBV29-1 and TRBJ1-2; D possibly corresponds to TRBD1 (5 bases). Germline loops: CDR1 SQVTM, CDR2 ANQGSEA. The V end was cut by 1 base, the J end by 6 bases, with 15 bases between. The CDR3 totals 14 residues. The CDR3 loop reads CSVEVRAGFDGYTF. The DNA for the CDR3 is TGCAGCGTTGAAGTCCGGGCAGGGTTCGATGGCTACACCTTC.

V and J are TRBV10-3 and TRBJ2-3; 8 nucleotides align to TRBD1. CDR1 is ENHRY and CDR2 is SYGVKD in the germline V gene. The CDR3 totals 15 residues. V lost 2 bases to trimming and J lost 4 bases; unmatched junction nucleotides: 5. As DNA, the CDR3 is TGTGCCATCAGTGAGGGACAGGGTCTCCCAGATACGCAGTATTTT. Protein: CAISEGQGLPDTQYF.

This chain connects TRBV11-1 to TRBJ2-3; TRBD1 is a possible D gene (5 bases). This CDR3 is 15 amino acids long. V was pared by 1 base and J by 1 base, with 9 bases between. CDR1 SGHAT and CDR2 FQDESV come from the germline V gene (reference sequence). The CDR3 sequence: CASSLGTPGTDTQYF. The CDR3 DNA follows: TGTGCCAGCAGCTTAGGGACACCTGGCACAGATACGCAGTATTTT.

The J gene is TRBJ1-2, the V gene TRBV6-4; D remains ambiguous. In germline, CDR1 is MRHNA, CDR2 SNTAGT. This CDR3 spans 15 amino acids. Trimming took off 6 bases at V and 0 bases at J, with 14 bases between the two ends. The DNA for the CDR3 is TGTGCCAGCAGGACGGTGGCGGGTCCTAACTATGGCTACACCTTC. It yields the protein CASRTVAGPNYGYTF.

This clone was seen only a few times. The rearrangement joins TRBV4-1 to TRBJ1-5; D remains ambiguous. CDR3 length equals 15 residues. Germline V lookup: CDR1 MGHRA, CDR2 YSYEKL. The germline V and J ends were trimmed by 3 bases and 7 bases, with 16 bases remaining between them. The CDR3 loop is CASSHPREVGQPQHF. The DNA for the CDR3 is TGCGCCAGCAGCCACCCGCGAGAGGTTGGCCAGCCCCAGCATTTT.

This clone was recorded only once. CDR3 region: CASSRQGRETQYF. The CDR3 coding sequence is TGTGCCAGCAGTCGACAGGGTCGGGAGACCCAGTACTTC. The rearrangement links TRBV28 to TRBJ2-5; 7 bases are shared with TRBD1. In germline, CDR1 is MDHEN, CDR2 SYDVKM. The CDR3 is made up of 13 amino acids. J was trimmed by 5 bases and V by 5 bases; bases with no gene match: 5.

The rearrangement joins TRBV3-1 (or the pseudogene TRBV3-2) to TRBJ2-5; 10 nucleotides agree with TRBD1. The germline V gene has CDR1 LGHDT and CDR2 YNNKEL (reference sequence). V dropped 7 bases and J dropped 5; count of bases not matched to a gene: 10. CDR3 length equals 15 residues. The CDR3 DNA is TGTGCCAGCAACGCCGGGACAGGGGTAGGCGAGACCCAGTACTTC. Its protein product is CASNAGTGVGETQYF.

The chain joins TRBV12-3 or TRBV12-4 to TRBJ1-1, with unresolved D. V was cut by 6 bases and J by 1 base, with 3 bases left in between. The CDR3 runs to 11 residues. The CDR3 DNA is TGTGCCAGCAGCAAGAACACTGAAGCTTTCTTT. As protein: CASSKNTEAFF.

The chain employs TRBV6-2 or TRBV6-3 and TRBJ1-1, with TRBD1 as a possible D gene (5 bases). This CDR3 is 16 amino acids long. Germline V lookup: CDR1 MNHEY, CDR2 SVGEGT. V lost 2 bases to trimming and J lost 0 bases, with 13 bases between them. CDR3 bases: TGTGCCAGCAGTTACCCAAGACAGAGAATGAACACTGAAGCTTTCTTT. Its translation is CASSYPRQRMNTEAFF.

V usage is TRBV4-1 and J usage is TRBJ2-2; 13 bases align to TRBD2. The CDR3 loop spans 17 amino acids. The J segment lost 0 bases and the V segment lost 4 bases, leaving 2 bases of the junction unmatched. Germline CDR1 is MGHRA and CDR2 is YSYEKL. The CDR3 nucleotides read TGCGCCAGCAGCCGCACTAGCGGGGGGGCGAACACCGGGGAGCTGTTTTTT. Translating gives CASSRTSGGANTGELFF.

The DNA for the CDR3 is TGTGCCAGTGTTGGGACAGGAACTGAAGCTTTCTTT. Its protein is CASVGTGTEAFF. The chain uses TRBV19 and TRBJ1-1; 8 bases are shared with TRBD1. The CDR3 has 12 residues. V lost 8 bases and J lost 5; bases outside the gene matches: 4. From germline, CDR1 is LNHDA and CDR2 SQIVND (reference sequence).

The chain recombines TRBV27 with TRBJ1-4; D is unclear. CDR1 is MNHEY, CDR2 SMNVEV, per germline (reference sequence). The V end lost 7 bases, the J end lost 3 bases, and 12 bases lay between the germline ends. This CDR3 spans 14 amino acids. CDR3 nucleotide sequence: TGTGCCAGCAAACTTGGGAGGGCTAATGAAAAACTGTTTTTT. Its protein product is CASKLGRANEKLFF.

This clone was detected only a few times. CDR3 coding DNA: TGCGCCAGCAGCCAAGAGGCACGATATGGCTACACCTTC. Translated, it gives CASSQEARYGYTF. This rearrangement joins TRBV4-1 to TRBJ1-2; D is uncertain. Trimming removed 0 bases at V and 5 bases at J, with 7 bases between. Germline assignment: CDR1 MGHRA and CDR2 YSYEKL. The CDR3 loop spans 13 amino acids.

Only one count was recorded for this clone. V is TRBV9 and J is TRBJ1-6; weak D call: TRBD1 (6 bases). This CDR3 contains 15 residues. Germline CDR1 SGDLS, CDR2 YYNGEE. V was trimmed by 4 bases and J by 3 bases, leaving 11 bases between them. The CDR3 loop reads CASSPGQNYNSPLHF. The DNA for the CDR3 is TGTGCCAGCAGCCCCGGACAGAACTATAATTCACCCCTCCACTTT.